The 15 T cell receptor beta chains below were found in one sample sequenced in a study of OX40 agonist ivuxolimab in advanced cancers. Repertoires were generated with immunoSEQ multiplex PCR, while TCRdb's copy carries only in-frame clones and drops some. Here the sample spans 65,000 to 95,000 clones, more than 85% being singletons. Material: CD4+ or CD8+ T cells sorted from blood, obtained in a trial of the OX40 agonist ivuxolimab. The receptors here all came from an adult with an advanced solid tumor such as melanoma, head and neck, liver or kidney cancer.

The V call is TRBV7-9, the J call TRBJ1-2; 9 nucleotides line up with TRBD1. The V and J ends lost 3 bases and 4 bases, in that order; junction bases with no gene match: 9. The germline V gene has CDR1 SEHNR and CDR2 FQNEAQ (reference sequence). The CDR3 totals 16 residues. The DNA of the CDR3 is TGTGCCAGCAGCTTTAACCCGGGACAGGGACTCTATGGCTACACCTTC. Protein sequence: CASSFNPGQGLYGYTF. The entire variable domain, with the rest obtained from reference TRBV7-9 and TRBJ1-2, is as follows: DTGVSQNPRHKITKRGQNVTFRCDPISEHNRLYWYRQTLGQGPEFLTYFQNEAQLEKSRLLSDRFSAERPKGSFSTLEIQRTEQGDSAMYLCASSFNPGQGLYGYTFGSGTRLTVV.

The chain combines TRBV30 with TRBJ2-3; no clear D gene. The CDR3 sequence is 12 residues long. The germline V and J ends were trimmed by 0 bases and 2 bases, with 3 bases remaining between them. Germline CDR1 GTSNPN, CDR2 SVGIG (reference sequence). The CDR3 sequence: CAWSVVTDTQYF. The CDR3 coding sequence is TGTGCCTGGAGTGTCGTCACAGATACGCAGTATTTT.

The J gene is TRBJ2-1, the V gene TRBV18; D may be TRBD2 (5 bases). The CDR3 runs to 13 residues. The V gene's germline CDR1 is KGHSH and CDR2 LQKENI. Trimming removed 5 bases at V and 8 bases at J, with 13 bases between. This CDR3 reads CASSTTSLDEQFF. Here the CDR3 DNA reads TGTGCCAGCTCAACAACTAGTCTCGATGAGCAGTTCTTC.

The gene calls are TRBV19 and TRBJ1-4; tentatively, D is TRBD1 (6 bases). The CDR3 has 15 residues. Per the germline V gene, CDR1 is LNHDA and CDR2 is SQIVND (reference sequence). Trimming took off 9 bases at V and 0 bases at J, with 14 bases between the two ends. In nucleotides, the CDR3 is TGTGCCAGCTCCGGGACACCTGCAACTAATGAAAAACTGTTTTTT. Amino acids: CASSGTPATNEKLFF.

The chain links TRBV6-5 to TRBJ1-2; 9 bases line up with TRBD1. Losses at the gene ends were 6 bases for V and 0 bases for J; bases not matched to a gene: 5. Germline loops: CDR1 MNHEY, CDR2 SVGAGI. The CDR3 covers 15 residues. The CDR3 DNA reads as TGTGCCAGCAGCCGGGACAGGGCAACTAACTATGGCTACACCTTC. Amino acid sequence: CASSRDRATNYGYTF.

The rearrangement joins TRBV2 to TRBJ2-7; D is possibly TRBD2 (6 bases). This CDR3 spans 14 amino acids. V shed 3 bases and J shed 4 bases, with 13 bases lying between them. The germline gives CDR1 SNHLY, CDR2 FYNNEI. The CDR3 region has the DNA TGTGCCAGCAGTGAGGGCGGGAATGGGTACGAGCAGTACTTC. It encodes CASSEGGNGYEQYF.

The chain has TRBV7-2 and TRBJ1-1; D remains unclear. From germline, CDR1 is SGHTA and CDR2 FQGNSA. This CDR3 is 13 amino acids long. The V and J ends lost 4 bases and 5 bases respectively, with 11 bases between them. CDR3 bases: TGTGCCAGCAGCTGGGGAGAAGCGACTGAAGCTTTCTTT. It encodes CASSWGEATEAFF.

This clone was counted a few times. The V gene is TRBV6-6, the J gene TRBJ2-7; unclear D gene. This CDR3 contains 14 residues. Germline V gene sequence: CDR1 MNHNY, CDR2 SVGAGI (reference sequence). V was trimmed by 6 bases and J by 2 bases, leaving 14 bases between them. CDR3 in DNA: TGTGCCAGCAGGACGGCGATGGGCCCCTACGAGCAGTACTTC. Amino acids: CASRTAMGPYEQYF.

V and J are TRBV4-1 and TRBJ2-2, with D unclear. Trimming stripped 3 bases from V and 7 bases from J, with 21 bases between. CDR1 is MGHRA and CDR2 is YSYEKL in the germline V gene. This CDR3 has 17 residues. The DNA of the CDR3 is TGCGCCAGCAGCCACCCTTCCAATCCGCGATCGGGCGGGGAGCTGTTTTTT. Protein sequence: CASSHPSNPRSGGELFF.

The chain employs TRBV19 and TRBJ1-5, with 10 positions matching TRBD1. Germline V gene lookup returns CDR1 LNHDA and CDR2 SQIVND (reference sequence). Trimming took 5 bases from V and 2 from J; bases not matched to a gene: 0. There are 14 residues in the CDR3. The CDR3 DNA reads TGTGCCAGTAGTGGACAGGGGGGCAATCAGCCCCAGCATTTT. This codes for CASSGQGGNQPQHF.

The chain joins TRBV5-1 to TRBJ2-1; 7 bases fit TRBD1. Germline V gives CDR1 SGHRS, CDR2 YFSETQ. This CDR3 has 16 amino acids. After removal of 0 bases from V and 0 bases from J, the junction contained 3 bases not matched to a gene. The CDR3 loop is CASSLGPGGSYNEQFF. DNA for the CDR3: TGCGCCAGCAGCTTGGGGCCAGGGGGCTCCTACAATGAGCAGTTCTTC.

The V gene is TRBV27, the J gene TRBJ1-1; D is perhaps TRBD1 (5 bases). The CDR3 covers 14 residues. V was cut by 3 bases and J by 0 bases, with 8 bases left in between. Germline values: CDR1 MNHEY, CDR2 SMNVEV (reference sequence). The CDR3 sequence: CASSLGRLNTEAFF. The CDR3 coding sequence is TGTGCCAGCAGTTTGGGGCGGCTGAACACTGAAGCTTTCTTT.

The chain couples TRBV4-3 to TRBJ2-7; 7 nucleotides agree with TRBD1. CDR3 length equals 15 residues. V trimming: 3 bases; J trimming: 4 bases; junction bases outside the gene matches: 9. Per the germline V gene, CDR1 is LGHNA and CDR2 is YSLEER. The CDR3 region is CASSQGQLRTYEQYF. CDR3 in DNA: TGCGCCAGCAGCCAGGGACAGTTGCGTACTTACGAGCAGTACTTC.

V is TRBV6-4 and J is TRBJ2-6; D is possibly TRBD2 (7 bases). V lost 3 bases and J 0 bases, leaving 12 bases between the germline ends. Germline V lookup: CDR1 MRHNA, CDR2 SNTAGT. The CDR3 consists of 17 residues. The CDR3 bases are TGTGCCAGCAGTGAAAGGGGGGGGAACTCTGGGGCCAACGTCCTGACTTTC. Residues: CASSERGGNSGANVLTF.

This CDR3 is CASKDRLGNQPQHF. CDR3 DNA: TGTGCCAGCAAGGACAGGCTTGGCAATCAGCCCCAGCATTTT. This chain connects TRBV6-4 to TRBJ1-5; the match to TRBD1 covers 7 bases. The germline CDR1 and CDR2 sequences are MRHNA and SNTAGT. The CDR3 is made up of 14 amino acids. Unmatched junction bases numbered 5, after V lost 7 bases and J lost 2 bases.